The 18 T cell receptor beta chains below were found in one sample sequenced in a study of T cell responses to AZD1222 COVID-19 vaccine (dated by TCRdb to 2020 to 2022). The time point tag for this specimen amounts to: baseline before first vaccination. The receptor library was made with the immunoSEQ multiplex PCR assay. In its TCRdb copy, this immuneACCESS table keeps in-frame sequences only and misses some clones. Where compared with another copy, unresolved V genes explain less than half of these, and the others have no known cause. This sample gives 110,000 to 150,000 clones in total; around nine tenths of them show up just once. Together, the top ten hold about 4.8% of the sample. The input for sequencing was peripheral blood, taken on day 0 of AZD1222 vaccination. These receptors all come from an adult in good health.

V is TRBV7-9 and J is TRBJ1-2, with D perhaps TRBD1 (5 bases). Germline loops: CDR1 SEHNR, CDR2 FQNEAQ (reference sequence). The V end was cut by 1 base, the J end by 4 bases, with 10 bases between. The CDR3 runs to 14 residues. The CDR3 nucleotides are TGTGCCAGCAGCTTAGTTCCAGGGTCCTATGGCTACACCTTC. It specifies CASSLVPGSYGYTF.

The rearrangement links TRBV7-9 to TRBJ1-2, with no clear D. The CDR3 is 14 amino acids. Germline V CDR1 and CDR2: SEHNR, FQNEAQ (reference sequence). Trimming took off 2 bases at V and 5 bases at J, with 12 bases between the two ends. CDR3 nucleotide sequence: TGTGCCAGCAGCTTACAAGCAGGTCTTTATGGCTACACCTTC. Translating gives CASSLQAGLYGYTF.

CDR3 nucleotides: TGTGCCAGCAGTGTTAGCGGGGACGGCACAGATACGCAGTATTTT. The encoded protein is CASSVSGDGTDTQYF. This chain connects TRBV6-4 to TRBJ2-3, with 8 positions matching TRBD2. The V segment lost 4 bases and the J segment 1 base; nucleotides outside the gene matches: 4. This CDR3 contains 15 residues. The germline V gene has CDR1 MRHNA and CDR2 SNTAGT.

This chain links TRBV6-1 with TRBJ1-3; TRBD1 might be the D (5 bases). The CDR3 covers 14 residues. The V gene lost 3 bases and the J gene lost 4 bases, with 10 bases spanning the gap. CDR1 is MNHNS and CDR2 is SASEGT in the germline V gene. CDR3 sequence: CASSEGVRGNTIYF. Written as DNA, the CDR3 is TGTGCCAGCAGTGAGGGGGTGAGGGGAAACACCATATATTTT.

This clone appeared once. The rearrangement links TRBV11-3 to TRBJ1-4, with 7 bases identical to TRBD1. Germline CDR1 reads SGHNT; CDR2 reads YENEEA. Unmatched junction bases numbered 11, after V lost 2 bases and J lost 5 bases. The CDR3 loop spans 17 amino acids. The CDR3 DNA reads as TGTGCCAGCAGCTTAAACCTCCAGGGACAGCCAAATGAAAAACTGTTTTTT. It specifies CASSLNLQGQPNEKLFF.

The chain uses TRBV24-1 and TRBJ2-1, with a tentative D call TRBD2 (5 bases). Trimming stripped 9 bases from V and 5 bases from J, with 22 bases between. This CDR3 is built from 16 residues. Germline CDR1 and CDR2: KGHDR and SFDVKD. In nucleotides, the CDR3 is TGTGCCACCCAACCCGAGCGGTCCCGATCAGACAATGAGCAGTTCTTC. This translates into CATQPERSRSDNEQFF.

This chain links TRBV6-5 with TRBJ1-2; the match to TRBD1 covers 7 bases. This CDR3 comprises 15 residues. Germline V gene lookup returns CDR1 MNHEY and CDR2 SVGAGI. J lost 6 bases, V lost 6 bases, and 13 bases had no gene match. CDR3 amino acids: CASRSTGTDYDGYTF. The CDR3 DNA follows: TGTGCCAGCAGATCTACCGGGACAGACTATGATGGCTACACCTTC.

A single count supports this clone. CDR3 DNA: TGTGCCAGCAGTTACTCGAACCTCGGCGAGCAGTACTTC. Its protein is CASSYSNLGEQYF. The V and J genes are TRBV6-5 and TRBJ2-7; D call uncertain. This CDR3 has 13 residues. Germline V gene sequence: CDR1 MNHEY, CDR2 SVGAGI. Trimming took off 0 bases at V and 6 bases at J, with 9 bases between the two ends.

The rearrangement links TRBV6-5 to TRBJ1-6, with 9 bases lining up with TRBD1. V lost 6 bases to trimming and J lost 8 bases; unmatched junction nucleotides: 8. This CDR3 has 15 amino acids. Germline V gene lookup returns CDR1 MNHEY and CDR2 SVGAGI. DNA for the CDR3: TGTGCCAGCAGGGGACCGGGACAGGGCCATTCACCCCTCCACTTT. The encoded protein is CASRGPGQGHSPLHF.

The rearrangement joins TRBV7-2 to TRBJ2-7; 7 nucleotides match TRBD2. The V gene end was trimmed by 6 bases and the J gene end by 6 bases; junction bases not matched to a gene: 11. Germline loops: CDR1 SGHTA, CDR2 FQGNSA. This CDR3 spans 14 amino acids. For the CDR3, the DNA is TGTGCCAGCAGTCGGCGACTAGCCAACTCCGAGCAGTACTTC. Translated: CASSRRLANSEQYF. The complete variable domain, with remaining parts taken from reference TRBV7-2 and TRBJ2-7, reads GAGVSQSPSNKVTEKGKDVELRCDPISGHTALYWYRQSLGQGLEFLIYFQGNSAPDKSGLPSDRFSAERTGGSVSTLTIQRTQQEDSAVYLCASSRRLANSEQYFGPGTRLTVT.

This clone came up many times. The rearrangement uses TRBV5-8 and TRBJ1-4, with TRBD1 identical over 7 bases. The CDR3 extends over 19 amino acids. The germline CDR1 and CDR2 sequences are SGHTS and YDEGEE. J was trimmed by 0 bases and V by 3 bases; bases with no gene match: 14. DNA for the CDR3: TGTGCCAGCAGCTCAGAGACAGGGTCCCGTCGTACAACTAATGAAAAACTGTTTTTT. It codes for CASSSETGSRRTTNEKLFF.

In the case of this clone: Different DNA sequences within this sample yield the same CDR3. The genes are TRBV29-1 and TRBJ1-1, with unresolved D. Per the germline V gene, CDR1 is SQVTM and CDR2 is ANQGSEA. The CDR3 is made up of 12 amino acids. The ends were cut back, 4 bases at V and 1 base at J, with 7 bases in the middle. The CDR3 DNA sequence: TGCAGCGTTGTAGGCGGGAACACTGAAGCTTTCTTT. This sequence encodes CSVVGGNTEAFF.

This clone was counted only a few times. The V gene is TRBV6-2 or TRBV6-3, the J gene TRBJ2-1; D gene unclear. The CDR3 runs to 16 residues. The germline V gene has CDR1 MNHEY and CDR2 SVGEGT. Trimming took 2 bases from V and 1 from J, leaving 12 bases between them. In DNA form, the CDR3 reads TGTGCCAGCAGTTACCCTATTTTAGGGTCCTACAATGAGCAGTTCTTC. Protein: CASSYPILGSYNEQFF.

The chain employs TRBV5-1 and TRBJ1-1; D is possibly TRBD1 (5 bases). Per germline, CDR1 SGHRS and CDR2 YFSETQ. V lost 2 bases, J lost 1 base, and 9 bases lay in between. CDR3 length: 14 amino acids. The chain's CDR3 is CASSFTGRNTEAFF. The CDR3 region has the DNA TGCGCCAGCAGCTTTACAGGAAGGAACACTGAAGCTTTCTTT.

J is TRBJ2-7 and V is TRBV11-2, with 8 bases matching TRBD1. CDR3 length: 15 residues. Germline V gives CDR1 SGHAT, CDR2 FQNNGV. With 5 bases clipped from V and 6 bases from J, the junction kept 12 bases outside the gene matches. Here the CDR3 reads CASSRLAGQGREQYF. The DNA of the CDR3 is TGTGCCAGCAGCCGGTTGGCAGGACAGGGACGCGAGCAGTACTTC.

This clone came up once. The junction shows a germline mismatch at one end, possibly a read error. The chain is built from TRBV7-7 and TRBJ1-5; D is uncertain. The germline CDR1 and CDR2 sequences are SSHAT and FNYEAQ (reference sequence). CDR3 size: 16 residues. The CDR3 loop is CASSPLEASRNQPQHF. The CDR3 DNA reads as TGTGCTAGCAGCCCCCTGGAAGCATCGAGGAATCAGCCCCAGCATTTT.

This clone was counted only a few times. The genes are TRBV29-1 and TRBJ2-1, with unresolved D. V was shortened by 5 bases and J by 6 bases, with 8 bases between the two germline ends. The germline gives CDR1 SQVTM, CDR2 ANQGSEA. The CDR3 covers 11 residues. Written as DNA, the CDR3 is TGCAGCGTTAGGCCGGCCAATGAGCAGTTCTTC. Its protein product is CSVRPANEQFF.

This clone was found once. The DNA of the CDR3 is TGTGCCAGTATTGATGGCGGGAGTACAGATACGCAGTATTTT. It codes for CASIDGGSTDTQYF. The chain combines TRBV19 with TRBJ2-3; TRBD2 matches at 7 bases. CDR1 and CDR2 from the germline V gene are LNHDA and SQIVND (reference sequence). The CDR3 is made up of 14 amino acids. Losses at the gene ends were 7 bases for V and 3 bases for J; bases not matched to a gene: 7.